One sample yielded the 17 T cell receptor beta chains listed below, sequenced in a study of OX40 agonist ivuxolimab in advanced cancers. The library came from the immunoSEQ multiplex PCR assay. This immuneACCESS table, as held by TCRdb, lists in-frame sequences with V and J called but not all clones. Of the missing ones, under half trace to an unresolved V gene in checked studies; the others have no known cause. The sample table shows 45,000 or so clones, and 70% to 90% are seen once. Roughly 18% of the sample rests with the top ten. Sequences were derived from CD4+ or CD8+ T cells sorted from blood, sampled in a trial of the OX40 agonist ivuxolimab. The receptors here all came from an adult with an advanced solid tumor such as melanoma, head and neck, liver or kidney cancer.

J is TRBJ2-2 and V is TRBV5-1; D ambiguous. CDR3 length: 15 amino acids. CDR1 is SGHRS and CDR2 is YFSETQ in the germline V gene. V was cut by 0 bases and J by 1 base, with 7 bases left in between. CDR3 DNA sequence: TGCGCCAGCAGCTTGGGCAGGAGGAACACCGGGGAGCTGTTTTTT. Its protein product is CASSLGRRNTGELFF.

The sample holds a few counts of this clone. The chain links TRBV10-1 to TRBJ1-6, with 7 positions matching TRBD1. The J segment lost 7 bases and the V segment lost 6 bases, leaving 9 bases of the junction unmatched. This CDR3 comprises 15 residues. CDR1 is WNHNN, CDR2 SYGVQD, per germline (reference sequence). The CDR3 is CASRKDRSPNSPLHF. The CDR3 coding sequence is TGCGCCAGCAGAAAGGACAGGAGCCCAAATTCACCCCTCCACTTT.

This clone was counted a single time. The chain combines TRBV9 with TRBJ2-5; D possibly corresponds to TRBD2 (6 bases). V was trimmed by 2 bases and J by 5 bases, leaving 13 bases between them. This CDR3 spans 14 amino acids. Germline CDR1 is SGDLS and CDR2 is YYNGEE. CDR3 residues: CASSVDQRGETQYF. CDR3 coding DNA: TGTGCCAGCAGCGTGGACCAACGGGGGGAGACCCAGTACTTC.

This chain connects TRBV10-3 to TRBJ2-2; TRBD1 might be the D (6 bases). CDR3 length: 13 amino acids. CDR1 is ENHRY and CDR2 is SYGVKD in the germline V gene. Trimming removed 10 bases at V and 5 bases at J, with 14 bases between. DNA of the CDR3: TGTGCCAACGCACAGGGTAGGACCGGGGAGCTGTTTTTT. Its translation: CANAQGRTGELFF.

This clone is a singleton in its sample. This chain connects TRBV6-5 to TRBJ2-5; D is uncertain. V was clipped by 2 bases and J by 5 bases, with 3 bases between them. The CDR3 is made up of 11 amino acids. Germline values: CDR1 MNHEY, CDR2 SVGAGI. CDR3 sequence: CASSYAETQYF. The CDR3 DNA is TGTGCCAGCAGTTACGCGGAGACCCAGTACTTC.

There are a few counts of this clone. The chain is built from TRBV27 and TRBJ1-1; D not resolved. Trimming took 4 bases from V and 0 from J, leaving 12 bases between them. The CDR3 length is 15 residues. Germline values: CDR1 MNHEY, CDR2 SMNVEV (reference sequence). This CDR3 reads CASSYSRVMNTEAFF. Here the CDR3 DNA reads TGTGCCAGCAGTTACTCAAGGGTCATGAACACTGAAGCTTTCTTT.

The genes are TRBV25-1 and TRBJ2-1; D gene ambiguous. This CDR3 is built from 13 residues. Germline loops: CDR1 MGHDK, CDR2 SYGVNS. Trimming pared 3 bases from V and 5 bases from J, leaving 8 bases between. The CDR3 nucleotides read TGTGCCAGCAGTGACGTAGAGGACAATGAGCAGTTCTTC. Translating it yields CASSDVEDNEQFF.

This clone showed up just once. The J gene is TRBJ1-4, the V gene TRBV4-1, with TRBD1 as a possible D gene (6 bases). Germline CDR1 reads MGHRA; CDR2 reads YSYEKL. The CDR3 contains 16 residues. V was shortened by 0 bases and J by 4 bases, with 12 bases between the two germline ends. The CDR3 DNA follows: TGCGCCAGCAGCCAAGAAGGGACACTAGTTAATGAAAAACTGTTTTTT. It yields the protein CASSQEGTLVNEKLFF.

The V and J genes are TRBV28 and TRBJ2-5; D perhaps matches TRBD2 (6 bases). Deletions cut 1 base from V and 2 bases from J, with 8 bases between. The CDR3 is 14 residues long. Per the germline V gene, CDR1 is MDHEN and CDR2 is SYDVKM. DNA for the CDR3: TGTGCCAGCAGTTTATCGGAGGGGCAAGAGACCCAGTACTTC. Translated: CASSLSEGQETQYF.

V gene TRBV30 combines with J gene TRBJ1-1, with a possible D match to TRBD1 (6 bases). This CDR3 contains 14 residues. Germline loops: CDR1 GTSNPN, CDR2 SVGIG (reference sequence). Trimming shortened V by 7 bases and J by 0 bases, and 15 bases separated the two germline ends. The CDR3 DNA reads TGTGCCTCCCCTATGGAGGGGGTGAACACTGAAGCTTTCTTT. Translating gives CASPMEGVNTEAFF. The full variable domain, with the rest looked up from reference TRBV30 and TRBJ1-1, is SQTIHQWPATLVQPVGSPLSLECTVEGTSNPNLYWYRQAAGRGLQLLFYSVGIGQISSEVPQNLSASRPQDRQFILSSKKLLLSDSGFYLCASPMEGVNTEAFFGQGTRLTVV.

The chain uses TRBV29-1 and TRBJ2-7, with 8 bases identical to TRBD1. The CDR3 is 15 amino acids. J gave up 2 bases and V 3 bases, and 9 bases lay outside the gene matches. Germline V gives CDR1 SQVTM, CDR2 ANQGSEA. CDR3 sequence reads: CSVDSTQTGAYEQYF. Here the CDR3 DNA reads TGCAGCGTTGACTCCACCCAGACAGGGGCCTACGAGCAGTACTTC.

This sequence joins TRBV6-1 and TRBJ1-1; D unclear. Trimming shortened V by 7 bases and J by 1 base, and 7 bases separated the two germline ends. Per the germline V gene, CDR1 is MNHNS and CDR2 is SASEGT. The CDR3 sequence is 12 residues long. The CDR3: CASTEGNTEAFF. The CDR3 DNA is TGTGCCAGCACTGAGGGGAACACTGAAGCTTTCTTT.

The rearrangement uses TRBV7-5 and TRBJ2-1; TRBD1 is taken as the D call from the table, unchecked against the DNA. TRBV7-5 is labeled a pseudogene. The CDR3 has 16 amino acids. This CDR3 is CVRSLQGQGAQNEQFF. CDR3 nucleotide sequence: TGTGTCAGAAGCCTACAGGGACAGGGGGCGCAGAATGAGCAGTTCTTC.

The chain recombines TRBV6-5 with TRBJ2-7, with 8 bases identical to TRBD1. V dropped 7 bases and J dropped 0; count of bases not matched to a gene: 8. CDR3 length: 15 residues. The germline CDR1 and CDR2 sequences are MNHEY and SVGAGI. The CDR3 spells CASTPRGTGSYEQYF. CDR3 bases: TGTGCCAGCACCCCCCGGGGGACAGGCTCCTACGAGCAGTACTTC.

The CDR3 nucleotides are TGTGCCAGCTTTAGGACCCTGAGTGAGCAGTACTTC. Encoded protein: CASFRTLSEQYF. The J gene is TRBJ2-7, the V gene TRBV6-5; D is ambiguous. From germline, CDR1 is MNHEY and CDR2 SVGAGI. V lost 8 bases to trimming and J lost 7 bases, with 15 bases between them. This CDR3 has 12 residues.

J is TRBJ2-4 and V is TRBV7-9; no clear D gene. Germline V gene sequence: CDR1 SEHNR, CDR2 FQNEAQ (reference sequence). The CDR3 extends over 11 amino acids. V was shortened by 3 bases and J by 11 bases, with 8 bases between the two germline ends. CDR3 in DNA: TGTGCCAGCAGCTTTGGCGGCTTTCAGTACTTC. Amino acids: CASSFGGFQYF.

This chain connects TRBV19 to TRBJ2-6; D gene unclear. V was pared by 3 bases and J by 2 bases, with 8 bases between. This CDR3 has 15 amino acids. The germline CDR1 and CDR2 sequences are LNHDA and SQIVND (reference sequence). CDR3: CASSIYGTGANVLTF. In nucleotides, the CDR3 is TGTGCCAGTAGTATCTATGGGACTGGGGCCAACGTCCTGACTTTC. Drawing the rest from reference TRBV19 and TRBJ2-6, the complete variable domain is DGGITQSPKYLFRKEGQNVTLSCEQNLNHDAMYWYRQDPGQGLRLIYYSQIVNDFQKGDIAEGYSVSREKKESFPLTVTSAQKNPTAFYLCASSIYGTGANVLTFGAGSRLTVL.